This TCR beta chain was recovered during a study of T cells after yellow fever vaccination. This clonotype was picked up a small number of times. CDR1 is MDHEN, CDR2 SYDVKM, per germline. Trimming cost V 1 base and J 1 base, with 10 bases left between them. CDR3 length equals 15 residues. TCRdb fed the 5' RACE reads into MiXCR, producing one record per CDR3 protein. This table holds some 600,000 distinct CDR3 sequences, around 12% found once. Here the sequenced sample was PBMCs, taken on the day of the yellow fever booster vaccination. The rearrangement links TRBV28 to TRBJ1-1; D is uncertain. This TCR came from a man younger than 45 who received the YFV17D yellow fever vaccine. In DNA form, the CDR3 reads TGTGCCAGCAGTTTATCTGGGAGTAGGAACACTGAAGCTTTCTTT. Translated, it gives CASSLSGSRNTEAFF. Variable domain in full (rest from reference TRBV28 and TRBJ1-1): DVKVTQSSRYLVKRTGEKVFLECVQDMDHENMFWYRQDPGLGLRLIYFSYDVKMKEKGDIPEGYSVSREKKERFSLILESASTNQTSMYLCASSLSGSRNTEAFFGQGTRLTVV.